What follows is one T cell receptor beta chain and its context. Its antigen is undetermined. The data were obtained in a study of shared clonotypes between healthy human individuals. Study conclusions and caveats: Naive subsets, compared against memory subsets, generally had larger estimated richness values. An anticipated effect of sequencing depth on clonotype sharing among donors was recognized. In a few donors, approximately 5% of naive CD4 clonotypes appeared in common.

CDR3 length equals 14 residues. Trimming took 6 bases from V and 1 from J; bases not matched to a gene: 5. CDR1 LNHDA and CDR2 SQIVND come from the germline V gene (reference sequence). Evenly divided among several immunoSEQ plates was the genomic DNA of each subset. TCRdb keeps only in-frame clones here, not all; method: immunoSEQ multiplex PCR. The table lists about 1 million clones, 70% to 80% of them singletons. The sequenced sample was memory CD4+ T cells sorted from blood. Subset given: CD45RA-negative fraction. The chain recombines TRBV19 with TRBJ1-1; 7 nucleotides agree with TRBD1. This sequence was found in a man in his late teens or twenties in good health. The CDR3 sequence: CASREGTANTEAFF. CDR3 bases: TGTGCCAGTAGGGAAGGGACAGCGAACACTGAAGCTTTCTTT.